This T cell receptor beta chain comes out of a study of control samples from healthy donors and cancer patients. Comments on this clone: The sample carries other DNA sequences with the same CDR3.

Clones were read by immunoSEQ multiplex PCR, and TCRdb kept only the in-frame ones, dropping some. The sample lists around 110,000 clones, about 93% occurring once. The CDR3 consists of 16 residues. Trimming took 0 bases from V and 2 from J, leaving 13 bases between them. The germline CDR1 and CDR2 sequences are SGDLS and YYNGEE. The clonotype comes from a man aged 25-45 years in good health. This chain uses TRBV9 with TRBJ2-3; D may be TRBD2 (6 bases). Sequencing was done on a sample of blood. CDR3 amino acids: CASSVEVGGVTDTQYF. CDR3 DNA sequence: TGTGCCAGCAGCGTAGAAGTGGGGGGAGTCACAGATACGCAGTATTTT.